What follows is one T cell receptor (beta chain) and its context. As yet, its antigen is unknown. This sample was taken from a study of shared clonotypes between healthy human individuals. General study points: Compared with clonotypes that all four donors shared, non-shared clonotypes had lower generation probabilities. Memory subsets generally showed smaller estimated richness than naive subsets did.

The V end was cut by 4 bases, the J end by 3 bases, with 19 bases between. This CDR3 has 17 residues. Germline values: CDR1 MNHNS, CDR2 SASEGT. Profiled with immunoSEQ multiplex PCR; TCRdb holds only in-frame clones, not every one. There are about 1,500,000 clones in the sample; roughly 97% occur only once, and roughly 1.2% lies in the top ten. The sequence derives from a man aged 25-45 years in good health. The rearrangement links TRBV6-1 to TRBJ1-5; D unclear. Sequencing used naive CD4+ T cells sorted from blood. Subset here: CD45RA+ positively selected. CDR3 loop: CASSASTLTRDNQPQHF. The CDR3 bases are TGTGCCAGCAGTGCCTCCACCCTTACCAGAGACAATCAGCCCCAGCATTTT.